Listed below are T cell receptor beta chains from one sample, sequenced in a study of human thymus T cells. Assay: immunoSEQ multiplex PCR; the TCRdb copy retains only in-frame clones and omits some. The repertoire holds 120,000 or so clones, with approximately 96% as singletons. Source material: thymus tissue. These receptors originate from a boy under two years old with a congenital heart defect but otherwise immunologically healthy. Both conserved end residues are trimmed from each CDR3. The D gene is left open where the match is weak.

v_call d_call cdr3_aa
TRBV9 . ASSGGDQPQH
TRBV28 TRBD1 ASISFPPGQTGWNPNYGYT
TRBV28 TRBD1 ASSPPGTGRYT
TRBV7-8 . ASSLHTSSGNGEVSSYGYT
TRBV5-1 . ASSLETPWVQTQY
TRBV7-2 . ASSYAPGTTEAF
TRBV5-6 TRBD2 ASSLVSGGARETQY
TRBV15 TRBD1 ATSRGGQGNTGELF
TRBV19 . ASSPGDSGEQY
TRBV6-5 . ASSYWGEGETQY
TRBV4-3 . ASSPWIDNTEAF
TRBV5-5 . ASSLGIRGEKGIYGYT
TRBV27 TRBD2 ASTPSGGSETQY
TRBV13 TRBD2 ASSLEAGGYQETQY
TRBV30 . AWSDSGNTEAF
TRBV19 . ASSIAGANTGELF
TRBV6-5 . ASSYSADSNNSPLH
TRBV5-1 TRBD2 ASSSASGPNTGELF
TRBV6-4 TRBD2 ASSGLAGASTDTQY
TRBV6-4 . ASSSTPGYGYT
TRBV5-8 TRBD2 ASSFRLAGGLSYNEQF
TRBV5-1 . ASSVNGNTIY
TRBV30 TRBD2 AWSVLAGGWNEQF
TRBV30 TRBD2 AWSVGTSPSTGELF
TRBV7-2 . ASRDRTGELF
TRBV6-5 TRBD2 ASSYRTSGTDTQY
TRBV7-9 . ASTRAGNTEAF
TRBV15 . ATSRAISGPTGELF
TRBV5-1 . ASGFFEGQPQH
TRBV11-2 TRBD2 ASSETSGGFGLGYEQY
TRBV7-2 . ASSLRDNYGYT
TRBV9 . ASSVGRNNTIY
TRBV4-3 TRBD1 ASSQEGQGGTEAF
TRBV19 . ASSLRRARSNQPQH
TRBV7-8 . ASSFRQVRGTEAF
TRBV10-3 TRBD1 AISVQTGSSGNTIY
TRBV5-4 . ASSPTGGLDEQY
TRBV4-1 TRBD2 ASSQASSGGSTGELF
TRBV4-3 . ASSQDREDEQY
TRBV7-4 . ASSLEDRVAKNIQY
TRBV6-6 . ASQVNYGYT
TRBV7-9 . ASSLSGNQPQH
TRBV7-9 . ASSPGATEAF
TRBV6-5 . ASSYSNRLWYGYT
TRBV14 TRBD2 ASSPGERGTDTQY
TRBV11-2 TRBD2 ASSSKWLTGGPSDTQY
TRBV25-1 . ASSELGGSTDTQY